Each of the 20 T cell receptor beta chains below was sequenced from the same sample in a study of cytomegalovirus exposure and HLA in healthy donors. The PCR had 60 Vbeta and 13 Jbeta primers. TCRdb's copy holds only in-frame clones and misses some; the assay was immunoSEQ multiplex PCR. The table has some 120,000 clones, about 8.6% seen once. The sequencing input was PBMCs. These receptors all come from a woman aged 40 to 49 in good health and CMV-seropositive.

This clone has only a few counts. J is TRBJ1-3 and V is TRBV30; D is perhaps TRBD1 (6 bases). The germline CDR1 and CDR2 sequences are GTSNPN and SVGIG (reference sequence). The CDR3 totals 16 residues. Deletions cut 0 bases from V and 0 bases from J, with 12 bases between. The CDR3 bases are TGTGCCTGGAGTGTAGGACAGTCGTACTCTGGAAACACCATATATTTT. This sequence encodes CAWSVGQSYSGNTIYF.

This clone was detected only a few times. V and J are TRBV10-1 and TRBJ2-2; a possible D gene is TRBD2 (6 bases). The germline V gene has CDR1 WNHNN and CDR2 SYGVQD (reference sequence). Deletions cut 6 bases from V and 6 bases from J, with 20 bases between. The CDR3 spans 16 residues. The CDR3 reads CASSTDSGLLSGELFF. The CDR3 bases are TGCGCCAGCAGCACTGACAGCGGGCTTTTATCCGGGGAGCTGTTTTTT.

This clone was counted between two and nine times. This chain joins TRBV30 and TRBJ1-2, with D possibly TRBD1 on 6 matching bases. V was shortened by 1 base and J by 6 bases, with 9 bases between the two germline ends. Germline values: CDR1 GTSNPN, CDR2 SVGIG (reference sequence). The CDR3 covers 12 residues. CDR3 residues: CAWSAYRDGYTF. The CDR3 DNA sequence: TGTGCCTGGAGTGCATACAGGGATGGCTACACCTTC.

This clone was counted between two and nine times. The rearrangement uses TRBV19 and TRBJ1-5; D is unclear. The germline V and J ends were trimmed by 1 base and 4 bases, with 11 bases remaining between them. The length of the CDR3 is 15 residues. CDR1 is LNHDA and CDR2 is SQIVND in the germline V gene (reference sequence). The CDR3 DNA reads TGTGCCAGTAGTATAGCGACAAATGGGAATCAGCCCCAGCATTTT. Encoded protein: CASSIATNGNQPQHF.

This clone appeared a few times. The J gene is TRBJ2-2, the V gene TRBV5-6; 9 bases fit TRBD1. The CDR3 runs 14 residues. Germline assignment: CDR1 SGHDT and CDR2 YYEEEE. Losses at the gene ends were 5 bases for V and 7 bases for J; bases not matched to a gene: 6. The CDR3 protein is CASSSGTGLGELFF. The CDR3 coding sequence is TGTGCCAGCAGTTCCGGGACAGGGCTCGGGGAGCTGTTTTTT.

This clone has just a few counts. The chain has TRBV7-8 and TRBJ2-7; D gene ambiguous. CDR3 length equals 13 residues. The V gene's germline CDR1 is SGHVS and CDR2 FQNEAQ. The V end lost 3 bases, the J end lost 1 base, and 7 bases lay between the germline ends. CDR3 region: CASSFGGSYEQYF. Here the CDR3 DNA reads TGTGCCAGCAGCTTTGGCGGTTCCTACGAGCAGTACTTC.

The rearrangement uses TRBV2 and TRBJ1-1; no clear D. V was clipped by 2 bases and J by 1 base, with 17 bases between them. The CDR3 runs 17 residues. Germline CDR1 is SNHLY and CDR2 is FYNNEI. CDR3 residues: CASSESRTLLGNTEAFF. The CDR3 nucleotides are TGTGCCAGCAGTGAAAGCAGGACTCTCCTCGGGAACACTGAAGCTTTCTTT.

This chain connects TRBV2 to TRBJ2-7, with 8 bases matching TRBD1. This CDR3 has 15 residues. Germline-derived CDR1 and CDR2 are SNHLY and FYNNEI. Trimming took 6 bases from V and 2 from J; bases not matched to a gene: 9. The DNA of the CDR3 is TGTGCCAGCAGGCCGCACAGGGGGTCGACCTACGAGCAGTACTTC. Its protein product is CASRPHRGSTYEQYF.

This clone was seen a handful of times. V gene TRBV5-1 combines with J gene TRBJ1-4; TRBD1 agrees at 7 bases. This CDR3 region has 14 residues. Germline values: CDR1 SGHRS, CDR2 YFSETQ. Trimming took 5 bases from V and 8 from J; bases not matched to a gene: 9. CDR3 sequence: CASSPQGGTEKLFF. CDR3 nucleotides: TGCGCCAGCAGTCCTCAAGGGGGCACAGAAAAACTGTTTTTT.

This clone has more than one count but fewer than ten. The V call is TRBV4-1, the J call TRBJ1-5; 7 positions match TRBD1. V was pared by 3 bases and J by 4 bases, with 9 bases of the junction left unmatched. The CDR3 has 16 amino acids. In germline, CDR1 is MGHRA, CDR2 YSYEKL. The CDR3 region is CASSHQGQETNQPQHF. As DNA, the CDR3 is TGCGCCAGCAGCCACCAAGGACAGGAGACGAATCAGCCCCAGCATTTT.

DNA of the CDR3: TGTGCCAGCAGCTTCACAGCTAACTATGGCTACACCTTC. Its translation: CASSFTANYGYTF. V and J are TRBV13 and TRBJ1-2; D is uncertain. This CDR3 has 13 amino acids. V was pared by 3 bases and J by 0 bases, with 5 bases between. Per germline, CDR1 PRHDT and CDR2 FYEKMQ (reference sequence). Combining the CDR3 with reference TRBV13 and TRBJ1-2 gives the whole variable domain AAGVIQSPRHLIKEKRETATLKCYPIPRHDTVYWYQQGPGQDPQFLISFYEKMQSDKGSIPDRFSAQQFSDYHSELNMSSLELGDSALYFCASSFTANYGYTFGSGTRLTVV.

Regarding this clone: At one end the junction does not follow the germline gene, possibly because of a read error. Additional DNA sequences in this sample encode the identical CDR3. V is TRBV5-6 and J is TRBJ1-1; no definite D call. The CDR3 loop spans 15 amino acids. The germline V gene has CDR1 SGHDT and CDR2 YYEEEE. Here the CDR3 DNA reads TGTGCCAGCAGCTTGGATGATGCAGGCCACACTGAGGCTTTCTTT. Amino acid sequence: CASSLDDAGHTEAFF.

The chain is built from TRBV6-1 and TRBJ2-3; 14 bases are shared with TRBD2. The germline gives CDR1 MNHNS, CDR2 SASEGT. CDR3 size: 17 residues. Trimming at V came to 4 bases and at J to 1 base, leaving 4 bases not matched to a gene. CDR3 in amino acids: CASSGGLAGEGTDTQYF. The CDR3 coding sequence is TGTGCCAGCAGTGGGGGACTAGCGGGGGAGGGCACAGATACGCAGTATTTT.

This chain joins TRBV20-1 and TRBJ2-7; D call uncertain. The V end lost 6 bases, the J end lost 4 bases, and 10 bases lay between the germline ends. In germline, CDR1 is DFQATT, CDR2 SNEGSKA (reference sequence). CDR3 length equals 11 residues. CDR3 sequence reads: CSAPTDYEQYF. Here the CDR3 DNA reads TGCAGTGCGCCAACTGATTACGAGCAGTACTTC.

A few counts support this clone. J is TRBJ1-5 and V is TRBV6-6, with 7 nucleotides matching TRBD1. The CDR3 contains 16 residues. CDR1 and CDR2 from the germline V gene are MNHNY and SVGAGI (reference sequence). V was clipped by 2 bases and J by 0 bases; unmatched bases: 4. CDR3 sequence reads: CASSYRDSYSNQPQHF. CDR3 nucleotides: TGTGCCAGCAGTTACAGGGACAGTTATAGCAATCAGCCCCAGCATTTT.

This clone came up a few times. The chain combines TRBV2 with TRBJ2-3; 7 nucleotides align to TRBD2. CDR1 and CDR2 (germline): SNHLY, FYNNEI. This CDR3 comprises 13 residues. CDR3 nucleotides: TGTGGAAGGGCGGGGGAACGCACAGATACGCAGTATTTT. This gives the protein CGRAGERTDTQYF.

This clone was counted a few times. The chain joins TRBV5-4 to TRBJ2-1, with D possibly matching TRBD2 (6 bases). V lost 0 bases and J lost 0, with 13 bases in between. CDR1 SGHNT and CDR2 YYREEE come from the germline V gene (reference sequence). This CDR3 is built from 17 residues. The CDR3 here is CASSLAGGRSSYNEQFF. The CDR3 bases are TGTGCCAGCAGCTTGGCCGGGGGTCGTTCCTCCTACAATGAGCAGTTCTTC.

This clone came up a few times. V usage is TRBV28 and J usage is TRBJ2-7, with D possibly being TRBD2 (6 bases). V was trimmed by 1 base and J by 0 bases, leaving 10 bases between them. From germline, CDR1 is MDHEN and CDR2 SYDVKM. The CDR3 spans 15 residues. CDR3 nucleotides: TGTGCCAGCAGTTTATATTCCGGGAGCTCCTACGAGCAGTACTTC. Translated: CASSLYSGSSYEQYF.

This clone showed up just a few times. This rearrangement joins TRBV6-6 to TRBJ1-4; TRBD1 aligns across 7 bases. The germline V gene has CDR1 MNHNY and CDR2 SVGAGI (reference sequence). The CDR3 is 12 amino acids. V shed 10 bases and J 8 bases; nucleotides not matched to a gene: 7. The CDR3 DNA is TGTGCCACCTACAGGGGACGAGAAAAACTGTTTTTT. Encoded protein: CATYRGREKLFF.

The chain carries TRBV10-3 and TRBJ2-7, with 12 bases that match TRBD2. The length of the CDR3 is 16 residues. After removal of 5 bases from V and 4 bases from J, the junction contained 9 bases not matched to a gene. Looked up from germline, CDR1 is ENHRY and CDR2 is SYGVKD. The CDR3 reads CAISSTTSGGSYEQYF. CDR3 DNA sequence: TGTGCCATCAGTTCCACTACTAGCGGGGGGTCTTACGAGCAGTACTTC.